This entry is about one TCR beta chain. Its antigen is currently not known. Base qualities are not recorded, but no much larger clone differs from it by a single base. This entry belongs to a study of identical twins listed by TCRdb under 2016. Regarding the complete study: To test whether fetal clonotypes persist, the study used deep sequencing on TCR alpha and beta repertoires from monozygotic twins, unrelated adults of various ages, and cord blood. To rule out contamination, replicate twin experiments were performed at different times with different library preparation protocols. The paper as a whole reports these results and caveats: Out-of-frame TCR alpha sequences shared between twins showed an excess of low generation-probability sequences compared with coincidental sharing between unrelated individuals. In monozygotic twins, recombination models systematically underestimated out-of-frame TCR alpha sharing, but the models matched the sharing seen between unrelated individuals. Because the same donors could not be followed over many years, conclusions were based on cross-sectional statistical analysis. Zero-insertion analyses could be partly confounded by invariant T cells such as MAIT and iNKT, though diverse VJ usage argued against such confounding for most clonotypes. Abundant cord blood beta clonotypes carried fewer insertions; young adult naive repertoires showed a weaker similar trend, while memory repertoires showed none. The excess sharing between twins in beta out-of-frame sequences was weaker because fewer shared sequences reduced the signal-to-noise ratio.

Libraries were prepared through 5' RACE. Sequencing relied on an Illumina HiSeq 2000. Template switching introduced a universal primer binding site; the final cDNA contained a unique molecular identifier, enabling accurate counting of TCR cDNA molecules. Specific primers in the conserved constant-segment region were used to synthesize first-strand cDNA for TCR alpha and beta chains. To control for contamination, every cDNA library carried two barcodes: a SMART-Mk sample barcode plus Illumina barcodes. TruSeq adapter sequences along with Illumina sample barcodes were introduced in two successive PCR steps. The Illumina HiSeq platform was used with custom primers to sequence TCR alpha and beta cDNA libraries. In the source study's methods: MiGEC processed the raw reads to extract unique molecular identifiers, while MiXCR was used to determine the CDR3 positions. For each individual, recombination models were inferred using an EM algorithm with the repgenHMM and IGoR tools. The tcR package in R was used for shared clonotype analysis, with sharing normalized by the product of cloneset sizes. To study raw recombination without the effects of thymic and clonal selection, out-of-frame nonproductive sequences were analyzed. TCRdb reworked the public reads: Q25 trimming with fastp, MiXCR clone assembly, productive beta chains retained. One record per CDR3 amino acid sequence lists the most common genes and DNA. The V and J calls shown here were made by TCRdb, not taken from the authors' results. The sample has fewer than 550,000 distinct CDR3 sequences on record, 12% to 15% of them singletons. The top ten hold 0.44% of the sample.

Every donor in the study was a healthy Caucasian. The twin cohort consisted of three pairs of female monozygotic twins, all aged about 18 to 29 years. CD4+ and CD8+ T cell populations were isolated with positive isolation kits from Invitrogen. These data were also reused for a study on yellow fever vaccine responses in identical twins. The second study's paper adds: The authors reported that the T cell response to vaccination in identical twins appeared partly convergent and partly personalized. The study precisely tracked vaccine-responding T cell clones in identical twins.

This TCR was recovered from a woman aged 18 to 35 in good health. The specimen sequenced was CD4+ T cells sorted from blood.

In nucleotide form, the sequence is TGTGCCAGCAGCGTAGGTGTTAGCACCTACAATGAGCAGTTCTTC. This yields the protein CASSVGVSTYNEQFF. In this chain, TRBV9 is recombined with TRBJ2-1; there is no confident call for the D gene. The cysteine opens and the phenylalanine closes a CDR3 of 15 amino acids. Of the read, only the CDR3 DNA is kept; its 45 bases are in frame from base 1. CDR1 and CDR2 (SGDLS, YYNGEE) derive from the germline V gene. Between the V and J ends, shortened by 0 bases and 2 bases respectively, the junction contains 9 bases.